The 6 T cell receptor beta chains given below trace back to one sample, sequenced in a study of blood T cell repertoires in COVID-19. TCRdb's copy holds only in-frame clones and misses some; the assay was immunoSEQ multiplex PCR. The sample holds hundreds of thousands of clones; roughly 87% are singletons and the top ten take around 9%. Sequences were obtained from PBMCs or T cells enriched from blood (not recorded which). These receptors all come from a woman between 18 and 30 years old who had recovered from COVID-19.

The chain links TRBV9 to TRBJ2-5; 11 positions agree with TRBD1. With V trimmed by 0 bases and J by 7 bases, 5 bases remained unmatched. The CDR3 length is 15 residues. Germline V lookup: CDR1 SGDLS, CDR2 YYNGEE. Here the CDR3 reads CASSVEGTGGLTQYF. The CDR3 DNA reads TGTGCCAGCAGCGTAGAGGGGACAGGGGGGTTGACCCAGTACTTC.

The rearrangement uses TRBV10-3 and TRBJ1-6, with D perhaps matching TRBD1 (5 bases). CDR1 and CDR2 (germline): ENHRY, SYGVKD. CDR3 length: 15 amino acids. V lost 6 bases, J lost 0 bases, and 9 bases lay in between. This CDR3 reads CAISGGVSYNSPLHF. The CDR3 region has the DNA TGTGCCATCAGCGGGGGAGTCTCCTATAATTCACCCCTCCACTTT.

This chain links TRBV5-8 with TRBJ2-5, with D unresolved. The germline V gene encodes CDR1 SGHTS and CDR2 YDEGEE. Trimming removed 0 bases from V and 6 bases from J, with 9 bases in between. The CDR3 is 13 residues long. The CDR3 protein is CASSLADMQTQYF. DNA of the CDR3: TGTGCCAGCAGCTTGGCCGACATGCAGACCCAGTACTTC.

V gene TRBV7-9 combines with J gene TRBJ2-1; D may be TRBD2 (7 bases). V was trimmed by 5 bases and J by 0 bases, leaving 20 bases between them. Germline values: CDR1 SEHNR, CDR2 FQNEAQ (reference sequence). This CDR3 region has 18 residues. CDR3 region: CASSLQGGDLYSYNEQFF. The CDR3 nucleotides are TGTGCCAGCAGCCTACAAGGGGGGGACCTTTACTCCTACAATGAGCAGTTCTTC.

The chain joins TRBV7-9 to TRBJ2-2, with a weak D call TRBD2 (5 bases). V dropped 1 base and J dropped 2 bases, with 11 bases sitting between them. Germline V gene data show CDR1 as SEHNR and CDR2 as FQNEAQ (reference sequence). This CDR3 has 16 residues. CDR3: CASSLGRTSNTGELFF. In DNA, the CDR3 is TGTGCCAGCAGCTTAGGAAGGACTTCAAACACCGGGGAGCTGTTTTTT.

V usage is TRBV20-1 and J usage is TRBJ2-3, with TRBD2 matching 15 bases. J was trimmed by 7 bases and V by 3 bases; bases with no gene match: 11. CDR3 size: 17 residues. Per germline, CDR1 DFQATT and CDR2 SNEGSKA (reference sequence). The CDR3 here is CSASSGTSGGTHNTQYF. In nucleotides, the CDR3 is TGCAGTGCTAGTTCCGGGACTAGCGGGGGGACCCACAATACGCAGTATTTT.